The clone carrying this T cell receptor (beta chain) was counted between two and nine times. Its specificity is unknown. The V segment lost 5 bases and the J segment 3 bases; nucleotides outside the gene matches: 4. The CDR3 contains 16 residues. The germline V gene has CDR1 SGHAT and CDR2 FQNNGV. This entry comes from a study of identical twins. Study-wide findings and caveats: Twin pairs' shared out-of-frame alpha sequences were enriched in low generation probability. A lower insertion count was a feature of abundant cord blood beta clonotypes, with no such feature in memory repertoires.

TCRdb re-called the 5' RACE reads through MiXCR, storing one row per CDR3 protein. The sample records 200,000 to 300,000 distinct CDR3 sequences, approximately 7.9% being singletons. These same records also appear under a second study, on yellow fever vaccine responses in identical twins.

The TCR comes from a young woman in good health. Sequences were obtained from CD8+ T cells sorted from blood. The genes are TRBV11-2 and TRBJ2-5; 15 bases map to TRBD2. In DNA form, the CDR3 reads TGTGCCAGCAGCCCACGGACTAGCGGGGGGGAAGAGACCCAGTACTTC. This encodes CASSPRTSGGEETQYF.